This T cell receptor (beta chain) was observed in a study of Ad26.COV2.S vaccination and SARS-CoV-2 variants. At the level of the study: Recipients of Ad26.COV2.S got it intramuscularly, once or twice 56 days apart. Notes on the study in general: People who got the vaccine had more spike-specific TCR breadth than people who got placebo. Possibly, TCR breadth and depth analyses underestimated total T cell responses.

Germline loops: CDR1 SNHLY, CDR2 FYNNEI. V was pared by 5 bases and J by 0 bases, with 8 bases between. The CDR3 is 14 amino acids. Measured with immunoSEQ multiplex PCR; TCRdb has only the in-frame clones, and not every one. The sample contains 380,000 or so clones, roughly 90% of which appear only once. As to this clone: Antigen unknown.

Described treatment: around 19 received Ad26.COV2.S at low or high dose, single or two shots; several received placebo; per-sample allocation not given. At day 63 after the first vaccine or placebo injection, samples were drawn. An adult donor aged 18-55 years was enrolled in Boston. The rearrangement links TRBV2 to TRBJ1-3; D call uncertain. Here the sequenced sample was peripheral blood, taken in a trial of Ad26.COV2.S vaccine versus placebo. This TCR was recovered from a person aged 18-60 years who received the Ad26.COV2.S COVID-19 vaccine or a placebo. The CDR3 DNA sequence: TGTGCCAGCAGTCAACAGAGCTCTGGAAACACCATATATTTT. Residues: CASSQQSSGNTIYF.